This entry describes one T cell receptor beta chain. These data belong to a study of blood T cell repertoires in COVID-19. Overall study context: Donors in the United States, Italy and Spain gave samples during acute or convalescent COVID-19.

Enrollees, about 18 to 100 years old, lived in 24 US areas. Participants' reported clinical history set cohort assignment. Germline CDR1 is LGHDT and CDR2 is YNNKEL (reference sequence). V gave up 1 base and J gave up 5 bases; unmatched junction bases: 2. The CDR3 is 15 amino acids. Original data processing: Estimation of nucleated cell counts relied on the amplification of reference gene primers. Produced via immunoSEQ multiplex PCR; TCRdb's table is partial and in-frame only. V and J calls and clone size follow that table, whereas D and trimming were derived from the DNA. This sample has roughly 400,000 clones, with 75% to 90% found just once.

This clonotype originated in a man aged 25-45 years who had recovered from COVID-19. This chain links TRBV3-1 (or the pseudogene TRBV3-2) with TRBJ2-2; 9 bases are shared with TRBD1. Sequences were obtained from PBMCs or T cells enriched from blood (not recorded which). For the CDR3, the DNA is TGTGCCAGCAGCCAAGTGGACAGGGGAACCGGGGAGCTGTTTTTT. It yields the protein CASSQVDRGTGELFF.